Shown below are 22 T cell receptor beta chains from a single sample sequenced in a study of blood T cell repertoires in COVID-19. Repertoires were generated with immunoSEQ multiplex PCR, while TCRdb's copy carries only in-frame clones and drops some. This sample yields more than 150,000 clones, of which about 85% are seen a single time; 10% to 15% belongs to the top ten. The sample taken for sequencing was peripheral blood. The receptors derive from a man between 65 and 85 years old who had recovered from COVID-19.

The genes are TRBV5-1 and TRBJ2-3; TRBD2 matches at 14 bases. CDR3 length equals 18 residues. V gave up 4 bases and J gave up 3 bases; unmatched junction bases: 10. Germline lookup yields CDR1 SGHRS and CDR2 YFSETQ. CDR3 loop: CASSHTGTSGSGTDTQYF. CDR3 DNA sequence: TGCGCCAGCAGCCATACCGGGACTAGCGGGAGTGGGACAGATACGCAGTATTTT.

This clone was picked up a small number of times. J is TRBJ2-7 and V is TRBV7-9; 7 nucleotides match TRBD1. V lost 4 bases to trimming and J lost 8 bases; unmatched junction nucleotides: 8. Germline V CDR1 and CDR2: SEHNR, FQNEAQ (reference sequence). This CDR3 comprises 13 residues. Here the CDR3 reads CASSSEQGNKQYF. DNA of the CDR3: TGTGCCAGCAGCTCGGAACAGGGGAACAAGCAGTACTTC.

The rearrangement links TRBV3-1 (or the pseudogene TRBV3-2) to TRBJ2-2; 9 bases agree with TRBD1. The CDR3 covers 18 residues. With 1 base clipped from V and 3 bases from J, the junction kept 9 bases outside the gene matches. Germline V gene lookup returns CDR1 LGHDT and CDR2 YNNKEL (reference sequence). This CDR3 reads CASSQGAGQGFHTGELFF. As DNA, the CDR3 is TGTGCCAGCAGCCAAGGGGCAGGACAGGGGTTCCACACCGGGGAGCTGTTTTTT.

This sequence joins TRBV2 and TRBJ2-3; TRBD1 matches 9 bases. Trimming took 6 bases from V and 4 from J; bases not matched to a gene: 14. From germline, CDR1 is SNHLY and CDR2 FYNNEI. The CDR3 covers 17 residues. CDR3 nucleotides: TGTGCCAGCAGCCCGGGACAGGGTCGGAAGAACGCAGATACGCAGTATTTT. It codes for CASSPGQGRKNADTQYF.

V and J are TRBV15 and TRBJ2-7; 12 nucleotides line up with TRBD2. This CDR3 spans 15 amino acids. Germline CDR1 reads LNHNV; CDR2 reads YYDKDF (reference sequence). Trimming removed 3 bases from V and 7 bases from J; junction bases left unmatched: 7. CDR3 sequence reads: CATSRSTSGSHEQYF. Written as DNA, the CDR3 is TGTGCCACCAGCAGGTCGACTAGCGGGAGTCATGAGCAGTACTTC.

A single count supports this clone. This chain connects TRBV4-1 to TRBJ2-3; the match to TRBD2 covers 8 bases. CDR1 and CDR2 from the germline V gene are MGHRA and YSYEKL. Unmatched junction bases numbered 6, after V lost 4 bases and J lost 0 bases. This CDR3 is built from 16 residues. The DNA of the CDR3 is TGCGCCAGCAGCCCAGGACTAGCAGCAAGCACAGATACGCAGTATTTT. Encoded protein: CASSPGLAASTDTQYF.

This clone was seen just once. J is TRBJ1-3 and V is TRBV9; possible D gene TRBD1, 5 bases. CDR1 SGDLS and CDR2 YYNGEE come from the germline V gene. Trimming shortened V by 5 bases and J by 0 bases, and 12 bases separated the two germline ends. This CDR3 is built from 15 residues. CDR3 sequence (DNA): TGTGCCAGCAGTACACAGGTATACTCTGGAAACACCATATATTTT. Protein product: CASSTQVYSGNTIYF.

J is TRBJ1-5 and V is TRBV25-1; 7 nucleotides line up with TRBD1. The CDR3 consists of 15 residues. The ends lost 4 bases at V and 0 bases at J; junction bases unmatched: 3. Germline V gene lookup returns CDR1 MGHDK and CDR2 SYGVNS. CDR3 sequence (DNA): TGTGCCAGCAGTGGGGGACAGTTTAGCAATCAGCCCCAGCATTTT. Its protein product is CASSGGQFSNQPQHF.

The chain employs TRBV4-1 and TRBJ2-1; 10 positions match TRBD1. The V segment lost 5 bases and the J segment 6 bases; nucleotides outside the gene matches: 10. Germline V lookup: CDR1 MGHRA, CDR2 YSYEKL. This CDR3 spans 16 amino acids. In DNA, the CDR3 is TGCGCCAGCAGCTTCCGAGGGGGGACAGGGGTCAATGAGCAGTTCTTC. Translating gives CASSFRGGTGVNEQFF.

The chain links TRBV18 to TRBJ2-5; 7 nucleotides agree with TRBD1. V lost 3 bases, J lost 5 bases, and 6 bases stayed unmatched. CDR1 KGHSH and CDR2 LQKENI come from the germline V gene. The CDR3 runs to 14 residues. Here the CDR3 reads CASSPGQVGETQYF. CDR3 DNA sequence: TGTGCCAGCTCACCCGGACAGGTTGGTGAGACCCAGTACTTC.

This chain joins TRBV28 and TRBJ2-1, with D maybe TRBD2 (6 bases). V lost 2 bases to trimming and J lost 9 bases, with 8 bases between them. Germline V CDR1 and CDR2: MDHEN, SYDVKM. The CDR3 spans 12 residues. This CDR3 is CASSLGGVEQFF. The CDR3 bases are TGTGCCAGCAGTTTAGGAGGGGTTGAGCAGTTCTTC.

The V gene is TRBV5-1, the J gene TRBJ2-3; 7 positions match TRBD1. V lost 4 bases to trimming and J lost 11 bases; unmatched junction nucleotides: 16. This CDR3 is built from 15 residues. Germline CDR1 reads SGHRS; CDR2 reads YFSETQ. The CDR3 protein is CASSLNSGQVPKQYF. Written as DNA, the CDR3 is TGCGCCAGCAGCCTCAACTCTGGACAGGTTCCCAAGCAGTATTTT.

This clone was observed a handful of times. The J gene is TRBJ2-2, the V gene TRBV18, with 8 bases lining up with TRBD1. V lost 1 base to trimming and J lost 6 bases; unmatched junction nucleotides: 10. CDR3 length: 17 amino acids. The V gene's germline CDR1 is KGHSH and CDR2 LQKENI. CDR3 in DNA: TGTGCCAGCTCACCACTCCCAGGGGGCGTTGAGGCCGGGGAGCTGTTTTTT. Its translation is CASSPLPGGVEAGELFF. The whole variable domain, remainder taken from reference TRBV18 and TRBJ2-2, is NAGVMQNPRHLVRRRGQEARLRCSPMKGHSHVYWYRQLPEEGLKFMVYLQKENIIDESGMPKERFSAEFPKEGPSILRIQQVVRGDSAAYFCASSPLPGGVEAGELFFGEGSRLTVL.

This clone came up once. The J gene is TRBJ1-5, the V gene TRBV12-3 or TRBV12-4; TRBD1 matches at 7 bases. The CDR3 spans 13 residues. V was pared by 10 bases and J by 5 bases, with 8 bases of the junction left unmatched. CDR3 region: CATQGSVDQPQHF. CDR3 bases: TGTGCCACACAGGGGAGTGTCGATCAGCCCCAGCATTTT.

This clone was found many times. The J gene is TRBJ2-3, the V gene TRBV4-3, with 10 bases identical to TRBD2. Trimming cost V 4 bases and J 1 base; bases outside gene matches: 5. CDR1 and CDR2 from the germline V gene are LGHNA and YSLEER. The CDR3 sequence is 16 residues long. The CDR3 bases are TGCGCCAGCAGCCCTGGACTAGCGGACCGCACAGATACGCAGTATTTT. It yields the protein CASSPGLADRTDTQYF.

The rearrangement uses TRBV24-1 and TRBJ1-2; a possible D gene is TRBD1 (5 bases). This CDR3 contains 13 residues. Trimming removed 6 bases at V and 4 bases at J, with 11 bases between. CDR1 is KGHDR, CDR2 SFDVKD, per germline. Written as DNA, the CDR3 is TGTGCCACCAGTCGAGACAGACTCTATGGCTACACCTTC. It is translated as CATSRDRLYGYTF.

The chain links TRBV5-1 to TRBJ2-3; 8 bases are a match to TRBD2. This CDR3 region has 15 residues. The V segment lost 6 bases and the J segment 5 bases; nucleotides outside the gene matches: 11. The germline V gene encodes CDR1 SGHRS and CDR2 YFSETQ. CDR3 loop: CASTPGGTSGDTQYF. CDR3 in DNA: TGCGCCAGCACCCCGGGGGGGACTAGTGGAGATACGCAGTATTTT.

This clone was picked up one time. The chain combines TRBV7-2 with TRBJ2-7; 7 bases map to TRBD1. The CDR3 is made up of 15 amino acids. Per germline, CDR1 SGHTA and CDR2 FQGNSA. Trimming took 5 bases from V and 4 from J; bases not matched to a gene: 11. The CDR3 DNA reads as TGTGCCAGCAGCCCGTGGACAGGTGGTGGTTACGAGCAGTACTTC. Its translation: CASSPWTGGGYEQYF.

Here the CDR3 reads CASSQEPGQGYSPLHF. CDR3 in DNA: TGCGCCAGCAGCCAAGAACCGGGACAGGGTTATTCACCCCTCCACTTT. The chain is built from TRBV5-1 and TRBJ1-6; 9 bases match TRBD1. J was trimmed by 8 bases and V by 4 bases; bases with no gene match: 10. The CDR3 is 16 residues long. Germline values: CDR1 SGHRS, CDR2 YFSETQ. Based on the CDR3 plus reference TRBV5-1 and TRBJ1-6, the full variable domain is KAGVTQTPRYLIKTRGQQVTLSCSPISGHRSVSWYQQTPGQGLQFLFEYFSETQRNKGNFPGRFSGRQFSNSRSEMNVSTLELGDSALYLCASSQEPGQGYSPLHFGNGTRLTVT.

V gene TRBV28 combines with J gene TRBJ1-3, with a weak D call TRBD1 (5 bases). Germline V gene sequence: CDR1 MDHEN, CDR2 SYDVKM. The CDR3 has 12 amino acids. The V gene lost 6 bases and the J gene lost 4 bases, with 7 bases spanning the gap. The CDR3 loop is CASRYRGNTIYF. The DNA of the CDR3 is TGTGCCAGCAGATACAGGGGAAACACCATATATTTT.

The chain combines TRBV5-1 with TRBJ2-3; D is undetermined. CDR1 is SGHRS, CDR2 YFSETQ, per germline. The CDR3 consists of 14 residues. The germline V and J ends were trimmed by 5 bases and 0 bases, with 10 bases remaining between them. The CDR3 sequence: CASRNSPSTDTQYF. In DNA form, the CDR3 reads TGCGCCAGCAGAAACTCCCCCAGCACAGATACGCAGTATTTT.

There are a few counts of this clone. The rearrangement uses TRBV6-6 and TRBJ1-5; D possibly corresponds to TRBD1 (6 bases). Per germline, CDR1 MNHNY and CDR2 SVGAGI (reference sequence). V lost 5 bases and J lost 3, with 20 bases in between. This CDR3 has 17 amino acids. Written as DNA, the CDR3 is TGTGCCAGCAGTCCACAAGCCGGGACACGAGTCAATCAGCCCCAGCATTTT. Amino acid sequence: CASSPQAGTRVNQPQHF.